This T cell receptor (beta chain) was recovered during a study of response to subunit inactivated influenza vaccine. The germline V gene has CDR1 SGHRS and CDR2 YFSETQ. Trimming at V came to 4 bases and at J to 5 bases, leaving 3 bases not matched to a gene. The CDR3 length is 14 residues. TCRdb analysed the RT-PCR reads with MiXCR anew, one entry per CDR3 protein. There are a few hundred thousand distinct CDR3 sequences in the sample; approximately 7.3% occur only once, and around 13% lies in the top ten. The specimen was PBMCs from blood, collected less than 30 months after vaccination. The source is a man aged 50-75 years who received an inactivated influenza vaccine. The genes are TRBV5-1 and TRBJ2-2; 9 bases fit TRBD1. The CDR3 region is CASSRDRGTGELFF. CDR3 DNA: TGCGCCAGCAGCCGCGACAGGGGGACCGGGGAGCTGTTTTTT.